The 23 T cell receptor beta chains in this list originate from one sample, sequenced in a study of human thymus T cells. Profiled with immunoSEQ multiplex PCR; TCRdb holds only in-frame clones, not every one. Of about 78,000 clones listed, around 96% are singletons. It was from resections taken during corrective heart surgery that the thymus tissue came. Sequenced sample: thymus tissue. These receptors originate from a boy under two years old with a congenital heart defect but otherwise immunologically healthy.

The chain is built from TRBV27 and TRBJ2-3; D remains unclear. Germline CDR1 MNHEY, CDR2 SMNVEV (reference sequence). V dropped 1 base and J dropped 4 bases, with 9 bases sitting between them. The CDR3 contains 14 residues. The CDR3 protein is CASSLWPLADTQYF. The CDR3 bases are TGTGCCAGCAGTTTATGGCCCCTCGCAGATACGCAGTATTTT.

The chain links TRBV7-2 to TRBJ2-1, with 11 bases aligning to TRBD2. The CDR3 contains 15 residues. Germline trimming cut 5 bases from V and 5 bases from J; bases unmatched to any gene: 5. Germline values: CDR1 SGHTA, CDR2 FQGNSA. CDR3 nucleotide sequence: TGTGCCAGCAGCCCTAGCGGGGGGTCCCACAATGAGCAGTTCTTC. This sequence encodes CASSPSGGSHNEQFF.

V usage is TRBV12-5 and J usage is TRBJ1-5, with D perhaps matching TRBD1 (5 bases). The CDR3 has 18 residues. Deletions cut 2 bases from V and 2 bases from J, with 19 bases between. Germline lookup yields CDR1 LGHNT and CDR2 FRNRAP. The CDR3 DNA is TGTGCTAGTGGTTTGTGTACTGTAGAGAGGGGTGGCAATCAGCCCCAGCATTTT. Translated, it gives CASGLCTVERGGNQPQHF.

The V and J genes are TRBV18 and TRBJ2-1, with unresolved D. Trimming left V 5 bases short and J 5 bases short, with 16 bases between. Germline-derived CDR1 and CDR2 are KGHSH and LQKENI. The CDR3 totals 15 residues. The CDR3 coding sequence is TGTGCCAGCTCAACGTACTCCCACGAAGACAATGAGCAGTTCTTC. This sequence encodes CASSTYSHEDNEQFF.

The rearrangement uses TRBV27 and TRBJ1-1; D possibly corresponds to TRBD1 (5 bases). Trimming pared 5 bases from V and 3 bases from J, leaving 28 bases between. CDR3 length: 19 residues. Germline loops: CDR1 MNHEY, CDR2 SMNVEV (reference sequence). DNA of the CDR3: TGTGCCAGCAGTCCACCACTTTATCGGGGGGGTATGGTGGACACTGAAGCTTTCTTT. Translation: CASSPPLYRGGMVDTEAFF.

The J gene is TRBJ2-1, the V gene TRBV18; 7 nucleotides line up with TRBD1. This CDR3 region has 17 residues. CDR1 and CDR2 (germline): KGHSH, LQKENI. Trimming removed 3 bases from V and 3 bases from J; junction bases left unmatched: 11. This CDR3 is CASSPDGRRQGYNEQFF. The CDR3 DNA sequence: TGTGCCAGCTCACCCGACGGCCGGAGACAGGGCTACAATGAGCAGTTCTTC.

The CDR3 DNA follows: TGTGCCAGCAGCCCACGAAACCCGGGACTAGCGGTAGAAGAGACCCAGTACTTC. Its translation: CASSPRNPGLAVEETQYF. V is TRBV11-3 and J is TRBJ2-5; 11 nucleotides agree with TRBD2. This CDR3 contains 18 residues. Germline V lookup: CDR1 SGHNT, CDR2 YENEEA. The V segment lost 5 bases and the J segment 3 bases; nucleotides outside the gene matches: 14. The full variable domain, rest sourced from reference TRBV11-3 and TRBJ2-5, is EAGVVQSPRYKIIEKKQPVAFWCNPISGHNTLYWYLQNLGQGPELLIRYENEEAVDDSQLPKDRFSAERLKGVDSTLKIQPAELGDSAVYLCASSPRNPGLAVEETQYFGPGTRLLVL.

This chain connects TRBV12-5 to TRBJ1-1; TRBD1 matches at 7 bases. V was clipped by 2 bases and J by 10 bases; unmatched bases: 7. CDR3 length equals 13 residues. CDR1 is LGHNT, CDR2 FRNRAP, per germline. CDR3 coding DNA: TGTGCTAGTGGTTTGCTGAACCAGGGGGGAGCTTTCTTT. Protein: CASGLLNQGGAFF.

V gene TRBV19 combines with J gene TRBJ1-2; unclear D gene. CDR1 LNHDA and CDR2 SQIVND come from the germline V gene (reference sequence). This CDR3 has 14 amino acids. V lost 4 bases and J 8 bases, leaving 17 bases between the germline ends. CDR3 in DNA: TGTGCCAGTAGTAGTCCGGACGGATTGTGGGGCTACACCTTC. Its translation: CASSSPDGLWGYTF.

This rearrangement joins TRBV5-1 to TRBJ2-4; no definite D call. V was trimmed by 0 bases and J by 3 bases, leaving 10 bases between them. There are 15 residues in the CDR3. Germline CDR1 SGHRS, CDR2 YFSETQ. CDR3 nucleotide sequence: TGCGCCAGCAGCTTGGGACGAACGGGCAAAAACATTCAGTACTTC. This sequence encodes CASSLGRTGKNIQYF. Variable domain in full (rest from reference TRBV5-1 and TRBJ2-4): KAGVTQTPRYLIKTRGQQVTLSCSPISGHRSVSWYQQTPGQGLQFLFEYFSETQRNKGNFPGRFSGRQFSNSRSEMNVSTLELGDSALYLCASSLGRTGKNIQYFGAGTRLSVL.

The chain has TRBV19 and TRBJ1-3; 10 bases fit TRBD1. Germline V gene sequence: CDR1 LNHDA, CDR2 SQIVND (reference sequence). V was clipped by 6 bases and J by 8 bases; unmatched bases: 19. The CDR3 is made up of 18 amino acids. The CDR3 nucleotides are TGTGCCAGTAGAATCCTACGATCACGGACAGGGGGGTTCGACACCATATATTTT. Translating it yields CASRILRSRTGGFDTIYF.

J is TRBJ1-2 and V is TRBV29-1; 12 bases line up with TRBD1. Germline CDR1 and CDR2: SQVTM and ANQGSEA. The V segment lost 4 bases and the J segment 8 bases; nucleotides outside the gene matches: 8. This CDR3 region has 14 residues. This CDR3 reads CSVVRDRGLNGYTF. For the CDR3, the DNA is TGCAGCGTTGTCCGGGACAGGGGGCTCAACGGCTACACCTTC.

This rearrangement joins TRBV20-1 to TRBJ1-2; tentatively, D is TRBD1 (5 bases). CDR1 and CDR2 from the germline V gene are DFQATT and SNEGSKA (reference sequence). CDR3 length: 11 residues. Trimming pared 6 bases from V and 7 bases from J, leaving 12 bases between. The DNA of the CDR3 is TGCAGTGCCCGAGGGGAAATTGGCTACACCTTC. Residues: CSARGEIGYTF.

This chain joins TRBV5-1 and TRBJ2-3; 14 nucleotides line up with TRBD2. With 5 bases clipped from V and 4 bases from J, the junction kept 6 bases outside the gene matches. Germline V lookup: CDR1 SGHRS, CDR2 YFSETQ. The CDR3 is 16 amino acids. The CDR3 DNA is TGCGCCAGCAGAACGGGACTAGCGGGAGCCGCAGATACGCAGTATTTT. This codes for CASRTGLAGAADTQYF. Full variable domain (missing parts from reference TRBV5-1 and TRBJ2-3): KAGVTQTPRYLIKTRGQQVTLSCSPISGHRSVSWYQQTPGQGLQFLFEYFSETQRNKGNFPGRFSGRQFSNSRSEMNVSTLELGDSALYLCASRTGLAGAADTQYFGPGTRLTVL.

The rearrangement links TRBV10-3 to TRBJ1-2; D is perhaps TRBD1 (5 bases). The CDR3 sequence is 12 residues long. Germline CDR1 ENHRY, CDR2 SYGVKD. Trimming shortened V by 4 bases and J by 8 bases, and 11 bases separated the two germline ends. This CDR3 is CAISGLKGGYTF. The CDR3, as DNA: TGTGCCATCAGTGGTCTCAAGGGGGGCTACACCTTC.

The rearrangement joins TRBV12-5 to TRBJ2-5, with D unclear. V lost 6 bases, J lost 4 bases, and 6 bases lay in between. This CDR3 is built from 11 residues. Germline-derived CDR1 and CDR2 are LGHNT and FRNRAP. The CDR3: CASGNRETQYF. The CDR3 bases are TGTGCTAGTGGCAATCGAGAGACCCAGTACTTC.

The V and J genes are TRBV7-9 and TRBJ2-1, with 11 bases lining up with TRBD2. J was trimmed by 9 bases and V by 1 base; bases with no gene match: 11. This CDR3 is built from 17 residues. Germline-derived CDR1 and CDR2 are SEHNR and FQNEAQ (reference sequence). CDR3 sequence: CASSLGLGLAVDGEQFF. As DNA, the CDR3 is TGTGCCAGCAGCTTAGGCCTGGGACTAGCGGTCGACGGTGAGCAGTTCTTC. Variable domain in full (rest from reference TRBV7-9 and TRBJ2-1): DTGVSQNPRHKITKRGQNVTFRCDPISEHNRLYWYRQTLGQGPEFLTYFQNEAQLEKSRLLSDRFSAERPKGSFSTLEIQRTEQGDSAMYLCASSLGLGLAVDGEQFFGPGTRLTVL.

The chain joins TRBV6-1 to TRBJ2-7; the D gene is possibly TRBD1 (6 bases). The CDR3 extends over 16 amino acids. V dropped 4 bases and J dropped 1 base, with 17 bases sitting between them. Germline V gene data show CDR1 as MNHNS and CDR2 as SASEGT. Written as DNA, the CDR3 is TGTGCCAGCAGTGCGTCGTCCCGGGACAAGTCCTACGAGCAGTACTTC. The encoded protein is CASSASSRDKSYEQYF.

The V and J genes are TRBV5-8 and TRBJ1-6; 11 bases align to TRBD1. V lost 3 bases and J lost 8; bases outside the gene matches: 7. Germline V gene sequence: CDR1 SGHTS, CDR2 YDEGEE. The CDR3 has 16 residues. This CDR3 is CASSYTPGQGDSPLHF. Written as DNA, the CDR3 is TGTGCCAGCAGCTATACCCCGGGACAGGGGGATTCACCCCTCCACTTT.

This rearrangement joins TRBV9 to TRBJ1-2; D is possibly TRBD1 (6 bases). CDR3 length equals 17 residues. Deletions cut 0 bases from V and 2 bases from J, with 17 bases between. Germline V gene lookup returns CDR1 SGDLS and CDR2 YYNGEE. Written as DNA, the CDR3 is TGTGCCAGCAGCGTAGAGCCCTACATAGGGGGGAACTATGGCTACACCTTC. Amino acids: CASSVEPYIGGNYGYTF.

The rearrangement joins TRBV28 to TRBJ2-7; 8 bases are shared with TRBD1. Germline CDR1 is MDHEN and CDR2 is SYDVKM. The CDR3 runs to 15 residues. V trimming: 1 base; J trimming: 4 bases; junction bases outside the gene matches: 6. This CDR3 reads CASSLSGGQVYEQYF. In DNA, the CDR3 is TGTGCCAGCAGTTTATCAGGGGGACAGGTATACGAGCAGTACTTC.

CDR3 protein: CRVEGGTEAFF. The CDR3 DNA reads as TGCAGGGTAGAGGGGGGCACTGAAGCTTTCTTT. The V and J genes are TRBV20-1 and TRBJ1-1; D is perhaps TRBD1 (6 bases). The CDR3 covers 11 residues. Germline lookup yields CDR1 DFQATT and CDR2 SNEGSKA (reference sequence).

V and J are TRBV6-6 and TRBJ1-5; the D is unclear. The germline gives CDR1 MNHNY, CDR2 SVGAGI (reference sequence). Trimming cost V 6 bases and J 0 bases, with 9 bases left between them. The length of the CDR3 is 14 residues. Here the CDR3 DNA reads TGTGCCAGCAGCCCGTTCTATAGCAATCAGCCCCAGCATTTT. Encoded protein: CASSPFYSNQPQHF.